This T cell receptor (beta chain) is from a study of T cells in Graves' hyperthyroidism and ophthalmopathy. RNA transcripts yielded amplified TCR beta CDR3 regions. The primer set for the first-round RT-PCR of the TCR CDR3 was HTBI. One entry per CDR3 protein results from TCRdb running MiXCR on the multiplex PCR reads. The data hold 600,000 to 900,000 distinct CDR3 sequences, with about 15% observed a single time. Trimming cost V 5 bases and J 5 bases, with 14 bases left between them. Germline CDR1 reads SGHVS; CDR2 reads FQNEAQ. The CDR3 consists of 14 residues. This clonotype was detected many times.

The V gene is TRBV7-8, the J gene TRBJ2-3, with no clear D. Source material: blood. This clonotype was obtained from a man aged 18 to 35 with Graves' hyperthyroidism. This CDR3 reads CASSPPAWGDTQYF. For the CDR3, the DNA is TGTGCCAGCAGCCCACCAGCCTGGGGAGATACGCAGTATTTT.